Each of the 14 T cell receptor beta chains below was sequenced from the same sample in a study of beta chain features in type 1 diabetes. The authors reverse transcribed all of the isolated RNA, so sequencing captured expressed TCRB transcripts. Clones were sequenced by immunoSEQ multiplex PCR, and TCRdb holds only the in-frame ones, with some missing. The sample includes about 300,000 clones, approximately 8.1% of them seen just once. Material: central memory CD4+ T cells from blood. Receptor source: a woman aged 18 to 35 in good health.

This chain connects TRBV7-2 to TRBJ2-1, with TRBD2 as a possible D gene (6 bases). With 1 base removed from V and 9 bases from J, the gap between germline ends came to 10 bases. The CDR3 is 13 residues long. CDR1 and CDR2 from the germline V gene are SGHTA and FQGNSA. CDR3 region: CASSLGARGEQFF. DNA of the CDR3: TGTGCCAGCAGCTTAGGGGCGCGGGGTGAGCAGTTCTTC.

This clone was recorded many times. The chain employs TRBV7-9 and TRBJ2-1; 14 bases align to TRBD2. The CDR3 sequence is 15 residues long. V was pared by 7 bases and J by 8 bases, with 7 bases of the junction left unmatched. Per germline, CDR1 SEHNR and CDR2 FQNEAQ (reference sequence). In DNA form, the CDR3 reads TGTGCCAGCACCCTAGGGGGACTAGCGGGAGATGAGCAGTTCTTC. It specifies CASTLGGLAGDEQFF.

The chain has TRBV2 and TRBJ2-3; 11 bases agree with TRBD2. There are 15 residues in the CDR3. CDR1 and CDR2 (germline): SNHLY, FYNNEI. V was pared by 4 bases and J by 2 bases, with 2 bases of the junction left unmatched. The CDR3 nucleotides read TGTGCCAGCAGTGGACTAGCGGGGTTCACAGATACGCAGTATTTT. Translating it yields CASSGLAGFTDTQYF. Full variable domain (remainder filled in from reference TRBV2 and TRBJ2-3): EPEVTQTPSHQVTQMGQEVILRCVPISNHLYFYWYRQILGQKVEFLVSFYNNEISEKSEIFDDQFSVERPDGSNFTLKIRSTKLEDSAMYFCASSGLAGFTDTQYFGPGTRLTVL.

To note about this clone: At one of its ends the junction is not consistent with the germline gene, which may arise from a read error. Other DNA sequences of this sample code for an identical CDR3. The CDR3 protein is CSVGGTGTEKLFF. The CDR3 region has the DNA TGCAGCGTTGGGGGGACAGGGACTGAAAAACTTTTTTTT. The chain couples TRBV29-1 to TRBJ1-4, with 9 bases aligning to TRBD1. Germline-derived CDR1 and CDR2 are SQVTM and ANQGSEA. The CDR3 totals 13 residues.

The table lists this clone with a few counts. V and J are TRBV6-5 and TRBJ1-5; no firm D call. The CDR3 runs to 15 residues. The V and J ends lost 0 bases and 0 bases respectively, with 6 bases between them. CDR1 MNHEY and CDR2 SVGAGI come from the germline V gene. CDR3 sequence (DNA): TGTGCCAGCAGTTACTCAAGTTATAGCAATCAGCCCCAGCATTTT. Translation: CASSYSSYSNQPQHF.

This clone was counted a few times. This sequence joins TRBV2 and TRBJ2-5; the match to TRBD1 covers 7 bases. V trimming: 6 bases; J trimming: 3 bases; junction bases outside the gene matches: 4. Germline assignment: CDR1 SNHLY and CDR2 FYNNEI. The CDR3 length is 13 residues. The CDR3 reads CASRGTAKETQYF. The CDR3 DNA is TGTGCCAGCAGGGGGACAGCCAAAGAGACCCAGTACTTC.

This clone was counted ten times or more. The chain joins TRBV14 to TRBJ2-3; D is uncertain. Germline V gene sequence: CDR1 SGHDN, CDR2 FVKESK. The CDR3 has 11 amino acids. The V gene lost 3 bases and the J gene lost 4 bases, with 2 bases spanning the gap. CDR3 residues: CASSHSDTQYF. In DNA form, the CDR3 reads TGTGCCAGCAGCCATTCAGATACGCAGTATTTT.

The CDR3 protein is CSVEAGTVDNEQFF. The CDR3 DNA is TGCAGCGTTGAAGCCGGGACAGTTGACAATGAGCAGTTCTTC. The gene calls are TRBV29-1 and TRBJ2-1, with 7 nucleotides matching TRBD1. Germline V gives CDR1 SQVTM, CDR2 ANQGSEA. The CDR3 is 14 amino acids. V dropped 1 base and J dropped 5; count of bases not matched to a gene: 5.

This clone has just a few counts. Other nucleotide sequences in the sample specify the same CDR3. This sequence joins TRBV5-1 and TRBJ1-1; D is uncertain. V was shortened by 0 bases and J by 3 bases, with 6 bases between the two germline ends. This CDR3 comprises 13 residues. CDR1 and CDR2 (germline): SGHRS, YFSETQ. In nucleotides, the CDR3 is TGCGCCAGCAGCTTGGCTCCCGACACTGAAGCTTTCTTT. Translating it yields CASSLAPDTEAFF.

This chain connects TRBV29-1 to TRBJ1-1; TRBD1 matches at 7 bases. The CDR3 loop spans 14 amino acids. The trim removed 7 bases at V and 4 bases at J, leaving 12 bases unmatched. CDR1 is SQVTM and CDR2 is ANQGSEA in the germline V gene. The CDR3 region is CSAGRTGWATEAFF. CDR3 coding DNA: TGCAGCGCTGGCAGGACAGGTTGGGCCACTGAAGCTTTCTTT.

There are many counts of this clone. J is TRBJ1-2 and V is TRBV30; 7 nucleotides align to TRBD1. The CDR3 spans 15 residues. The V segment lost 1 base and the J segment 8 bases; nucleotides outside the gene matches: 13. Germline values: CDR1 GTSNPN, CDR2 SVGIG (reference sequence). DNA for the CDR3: TGTGCCTGGAGTGCAATACCGGGACAGCCCCAGGGCTACACCTTC. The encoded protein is CAWSAIPGQPQGYTF.

The CDR3 loop reads CASSLNLSVNEQFF. The DNA of the CDR3 is TGTGCCAGCAGCTTAAACCTAAGTGTGAATGAGCAGTTCTTC. This chain uses TRBV7-3 with TRBJ2-1, with unresolved D. This CDR3 is 14 amino acids long. The V gene's germline CDR1 is SGHTA and CDR2 FQGTGA. Trimming removed 1 base at V and 7 bases at J, with 11 bases between.

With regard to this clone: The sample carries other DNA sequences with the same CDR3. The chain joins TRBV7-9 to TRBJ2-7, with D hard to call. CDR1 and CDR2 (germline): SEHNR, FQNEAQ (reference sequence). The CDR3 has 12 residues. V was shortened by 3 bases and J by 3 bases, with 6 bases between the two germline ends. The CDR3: CASSFEVYEQYF. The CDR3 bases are TGTGCCAGCAGCTTCGAAGTCTACGAGCAGTACTTC.

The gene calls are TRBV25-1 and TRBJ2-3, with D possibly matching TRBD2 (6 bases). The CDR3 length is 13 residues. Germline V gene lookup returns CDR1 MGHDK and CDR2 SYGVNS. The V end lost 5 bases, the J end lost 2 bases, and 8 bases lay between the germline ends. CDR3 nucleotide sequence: TGTGCCAGCAGTAGGGACTCCACAGATACGCAGTATTTT. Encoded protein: CASSRDSTDTQYF.